The T cell receptor beta chain described here comes from a study of OX40 agonist ivuxolimab in advanced cancers. Findings of the study overall: Partly responding patients at 0.1-3.0 mg/kg showed some of the smallest clonal expansion. On average, CD8+ T cells had more expanded clones than CD4+.

CDR3 length: 14 amino acids. Unmatched junction bases numbered 9, after V lost 6 bases and J lost 5 bases. Germline lookup yields CDR1 SNHLY and CDR2 FYNNEI. Sequenced by immunoSEQ multiplex PCR; TCRdb stores in-frame clones only, minus some. There are approximately 74,000 clones in the sample; roughly 80% occur only once, and roughly 5.8% lies in the top ten. This clone has just a few counts. Antigen: not known. The sequenced sample was CD4+ or CD8+ T cells sorted from blood, obtained in a trial of the OX40 agonist ivuxolimab. This TCR was recovered from an adult with an advanced solid tumor such as melanoma, head and neck, liver or kidney cancer. The chain couples TRBV2 to TRBJ2-7, with TRBD1 matching 8 bases. CDR3 loop: CASRGGQGIHEQYV. CDR3 coding DNA: TGTGCCAGCAGGGGAGGACAGGGAATCCACGAGCAGTACGTC.